This T cell receptor beta chain is from a study of shared clonotypes between healthy human individuals (TCRdb year 2020). As for the study more broadly: Three men and a couple of women, aged 18 to 49 years, made up the cohort. Per donor, three plates each were used for CD4 naive and CD4 memory, two for CD8 naive, and one for CD8 memory. The study deeply sequenced blood TCR repertoires of five healthy adults to estimate repertoire size and the extent of clonotype sharing between individuals. Different laboratories and diverse techniques were used to prepare libraries and sequence TCR repertoires, to increase sequencing depth and limit assay-specific biases. Between about 0.94 and 8.9 billion PBMCs per donor were obtained by leukapheresis. Beyond this particular receptor, the publication reports: Higher generation probabilities were observed for clonotypes shared by all four sorted-subset donors than for non-shared clonotypes. Because the study included a small number of donors, the genetic and exposure-history diversity represented was limited. Sampling was restricted to blood, and TCR repertoires in tissue are likely to differ from TCR repertoires in blood. Rarefaction of sorted-subset datasets indicated incomplete sequencing despite the large sequencing depth. When four donors were compared, the shared fraction of clonotypes was 5% to 6.5% for naive CD4, around 3.6% for naive CD8, 2% to 2.5% for memory CD4, and 0.4% for memory CD8. Pairwise subsampling led to the expectation that sequencing depth would affect the degree of clonotype sharing among donors. Naive subsets generally had larger estimated clonotype richness than memory subsets.

As concerns this clone: Its antigen is not yet known. Nothing much larger sits one base from this clone, and base qualities are not available.

TCR CDR3 regions were amplified from genomic DNA by multiplex PCR using the deep immunoSEQ assay. Genomic DNA extracted from each cell subset was distributed evenly over all wells of several immunoSEQ 96-well plates, and each plate served as one replicate. For sorted subsets, each replicate PCR was loaded with about 0.2 ug genomic DNA, equivalent to approximately 33,000 T cell genomes. Purified libraries were quantified with a Qubit 3.0 fluorometer, sized on a Bioanalyzer 2100, and re-quantified with the KAPA Library Quantification kit. Every immunoSEQ 96-well plate was sequenced on a dedicated single-read 150-cycle Illumina NextSeq 550 flow cell. The paper's processing steps were these. Because the immunoSEQ output included only junctional sequences and no quality scores, the filtering could not be the same as the filtering used for full-length reads. To assign V/J genes and CDR3, sequences were annotated using PyIR, a Python wrapper for IgBLAST v1.9, with IMGT germline references. Any read was removed if the V/J assignment was weak (E-value above 1e-6), the CDR3 was missing, or the read contained stop codons, out-of-frame junctions, or ambiguous translated residues. V3J clonotypes were defined by identical inferred V gene, J gene, and CDR3 amino acid sequence. Percentage overlap between repertoires was computed as shared unique clonotypes divided by the size of the smaller repertoire. Three approaches were used to assess repertoire richness: RTK rarefaction, the Chao1 estimator, and Recon v2.1 estimates of unobserved clonotypes. OLGA was used to compute generation probabilities for all TCRbeta clonotypes that the gDNA method yielded from several donors. This immuneACCESS table, as held by TCRdb, lists in-frame sequences with V and J called but not all clones. Of the missing ones, under half trace to an unresolved V gene in checked studies; the others have no known cause. The V and J calls and clone size are taken from that table; D and trimming were inferred from the DNA. Here the sample has 950,000 to 1,100,000 clones; 75% to 85% occur a single time. The ten largest clones capture more than 0.55% of the sample.

Donors were healthy HIV-negative adults with no recently reported acute infections or vaccinations. Only Caucasian adults living in Nashville, Tennessee, USA were represented among the donors. CD4+ T cells were enriched by magnetic negative selection, after which naive cells were positively selected on CD45RA and the negative fraction was taken as the memory subset. Blood was collected by leukapheresis, and PBMCs were isolated by Ficoll-Histopaque density gradient centrifugation and then cryopreserved in liquid nitrogen vapor phase. Analytical flow cytometry was used to check the purity and quantity of every magnetically sorted T cell population. Each sorted fraction had its genomic DNA isolated and then quantified by UV absorbance on a Nanodrop 2000c. The CDR3, cysteine through phenylalanine, is 14 amino acids long. Only the CDR3 DNA stays, 42 bases, in frame from base 1. Via the germline V gene (reference sequence), CDR1 is MNHNY and CDR2 SVGAGI. V is reduced by 6 bases and J by 5 bases, leaving a spacing of 15 bases between them.

The clonotype originates from a man aged 18 to 30 in good health. Some clones in this sample may be carry-over from other donors' samples. Sequenced: memory CD4+ T cells from PBMCs. The cell subset or site label, as the study defines it: CD45RA-negative fraction. This sequence uses TRBV6-6 and TRBJ2-3; the D region may be TRBD1 or TRBD2, each matching 6 bases equally. The DNA is as follows: TGTGCCAGCAGCAAGCTAGAGGGGGGAGATACGCAGTATTTT. This codes for CASSKLEGGDTQYF.